A single sample is the source of the 2 T cell receptor beta chains below, sequenced in a study of OX40 agonist ivuxolimab in advanced cancers. TCRdb's table, derived via immunoSEQ multiplex PCR, lists solely in-frame clones and lacks some. The table has over 60,000 clones, 80% to 90% seen once. The source was CD4+ or CD8+ T cells sorted from blood, collected in a trial of the OX40 agonist ivuxolimab. The receptors stem from an adult with an advanced solid tumor such as melanoma, head and neck, liver or kidney cancer.

The V and J genes are TRBV7-9 and TRBJ2-5; D gene ambiguous. Trimming pared 8 bases from V and 6 bases from J, leaving 13 bases between. Germline V gives CDR1 SEHNR, CDR2 FQNEAQ (reference sequence). The CDR3 has 12 residues. The CDR3 DNA reads as TGTGCCAGCTTAGGCAGACGTCAGACCCAGTACTTC. Its protein is CASLGRRQTQYF. The variable domain in full, completed from reference TRBV7-9 and TRBJ2-5, reads DTGVSQNPRHKITKRGQNVTFRCDPISEHNRLYWYRQTLGQGPEFLTYFQNEAQLEKSRLLSDRFSAERPKGSFSTLEIQRTEQGDSAMYLCASLGRRQTQYFGPGTRLLVL.

This clone was seen only a few times. The chain couples TRBV14 to TRBJ2-7; perhaps D is TRBD1 or TRBD2 (5 bases each). Trimming removed 2 bases from V and 2 bases from J, with 16 bases in between. CDR3 length: 16 residues. Germline CDR1 is SGHDN and CDR2 is FVKESK. The CDR3 loop is CASSQNRGRSTYEQYF. Here the CDR3 DNA reads TGTGCCAGCAGCCAAAATAGGGGACGGTCGACCTACGAGCAGTACTTC.